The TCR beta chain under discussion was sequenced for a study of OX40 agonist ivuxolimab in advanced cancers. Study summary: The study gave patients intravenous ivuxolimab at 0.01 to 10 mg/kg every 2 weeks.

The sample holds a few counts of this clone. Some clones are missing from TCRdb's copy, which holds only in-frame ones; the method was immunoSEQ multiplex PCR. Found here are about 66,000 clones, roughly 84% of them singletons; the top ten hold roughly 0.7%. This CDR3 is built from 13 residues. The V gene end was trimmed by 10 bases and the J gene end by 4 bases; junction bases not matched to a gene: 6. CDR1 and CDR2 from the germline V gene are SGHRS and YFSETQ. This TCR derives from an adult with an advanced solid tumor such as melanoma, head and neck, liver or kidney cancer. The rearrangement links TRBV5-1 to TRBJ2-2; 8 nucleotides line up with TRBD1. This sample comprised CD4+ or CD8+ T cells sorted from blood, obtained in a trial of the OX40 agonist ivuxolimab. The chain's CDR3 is CAWRTGITGELFF. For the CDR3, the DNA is TGCGCCTGGAGGACAGGGATCACCGGGGAGCTGTTTTTT.